This T cell receptor beta chain emerged from a study of post-analysis software for immune sequencing data. Study at large: Recorded subtypes: relapsing-remitting, secondary progressive, progressive-relapsing; some patients unannotated.

Findings and caveats of the study: Under the F measure, samples that were prepared in one batch clustered strongly together. Roughly 5 TRBV segments, including TRBV5-6, TRBV5-1 and TRBV20-1, were more frequent in patients than controls.

The CDR3 length is 15 residues. From germline, CDR1 is DFQATT and CDR2 SNEGSKA (reference sequence). Germline trimming cut 3 bases from V and 4 bases from J; bases unmatched to any gene: 6. The library was made from cDNA and included unique molecular identifiers. cDNA molecules numbering roughly 0.5 million came from approximately 1 to 10 million T cells. One entry per CDR3 protein results from TCRdb running MiXCR on the PCR reads. The sample yields some 500,000 distinct CDR3 sequences, roughly 45% seen once. Notes on this clonotype: Its antigen is undetermined.

The genes are TRBV20-1 and TRBJ2-1, with 10 bases matching TRBD2. The clonotype originates from a girl under 18 with multiple sclerosis. The sample was blood. The CDR3 region has the DNA TGCAGTGCTAGGGCTAGCGGGAGCGTATACAATGAGCAGTTCTTC. It translates to CSARASGSVYNEQFF.